The text below deals with one TCR beta chain. No antigen is known for it. The record originates from a study of beta chain features in type 1 diabetes. The CDR3 runs to 12 residues. Germline loops: CDR1 MNHEY, CDR2 SVGAGI. V shed 8 bases and J shed 8 bases, with 10 bases lying between them. Expressed TCRB transcripts got sequenced, as all isolated RNA was reverse transcribed. Assay: immunoSEQ multiplex PCR; the TCRdb copy retains only in-frame clones and omits some. The sample lists roughly 240,000 clones; roughly 13% were seen once. Study-level points and caveats: TCRB repertoires of naive, central memory and Treg cells appeared more similar among patients than among healthy donors. Overrepresentation of cells with high TCR expression could result from cDNA sequencing.

Source material: naive CD4+ T cells from blood. The receptor's source is a middle-aged woman in good health. The V and J genes are TRBV6-5 and TRBJ1-6, with TRBD1 as a possible D gene (6 bases). The CDR3 here is CASWGPHSPLHF. Written as DNA, the CDR3 is TGTGCCAGCTGGGGGCCTCATTCACCCCTCCACTTT.